These 17 T cell receptor beta chains were all obtained from the same sample, sequenced in a study of cytomegalovirus exposure and HLA in healthy donors. A multiplex PCR was run with 60 Vbeta primers and 13 Jbeta primers. Measured with immunoSEQ multiplex PCR; TCRdb has only the in-frame clones, and not every one. Of 110,000 or so clones listed, over 75% are singletons. Sequencing was carried out using PBMCs. All receptors derive from a woman younger than 30 in good health and CMV-seronegative.

The V and J genes are TRBV6-6 and TRBJ1-5, with D unresolved. Trimming shortened V by 3 bases and J by 3 bases, and 9 bases separated the two germline ends. This CDR3 comprises 14 residues. The germline CDR1 and CDR2 sequences are MNHNY and SVGAGI (reference sequence). The CDR3 DNA sequence: TGTGCCAGCAGTTATCTTACAGACAATCAGCCCCAGCATTTT. Translated, it gives CASSYLTDNQPQHF.

CDR3 nucleotides: TGTGCCAGCAGTAGAGACAGGATTGGGGTCTATGGCTACACCTTC. This sequence encodes CASSRDRIGVYGYTF. The rearrangement uses TRBV27 and TRBJ1-2, with D possibly matching TRBD1 (6 bases). The V gene's germline CDR1 is MNHEY and CDR2 SMNVEV (reference sequence). This CDR3 spans 15 amino acids. V was pared by 5 bases and J by 4 bases, with 17 bases between.

The chain links TRBV27 to TRBJ1-5, with a tentative D call TRBD1 (6 bases). This CDR3 is built from 15 residues. V was pared by 2 bases and J by 1 base, with 9 bases between. Germline CDR1 MNHEY, CDR2 SMNVEV (reference sequence). CDR3 in amino acids: CASSLNGQSNQPQHF. The CDR3 coding sequence is TGTGCCAGCAGTTTAAATGGACAGAGCAATCAGCCCCAGCATTTT.

This chain links TRBV29-1 with TRBJ1-1, with 7 bases fitting TRBD1. Germline CDR1 SQVTM, CDR2 ANQGSEA. Trimming cost V 7 bases and J 5 bases; bases outside gene matches: 10. CDR3 length: 13 amino acids. The CDR3 is CSATGEEGTEAFF. The DNA of the CDR3 is TGCAGCGCAACAGGGGAAGAAGGAACTGAAGCTTTCTTT. Full variable domain (rest looked up from reference TRBV29-1 and TRBJ1-1): SAVISQKPSRDICQRGTSLTIQCQVDSQVTMMFWYRQQPGQSLTLIATANQGSEATYESGFVIDKFPISRPNLTFSTLTVSNMSPEDSSIYLCSATGEEGTEAFFGQGTRLTVV.

V and J are TRBV7-9 and TRBJ2-5; D may be TRBD2 (7 bases). V gave up 6 bases and J gave up 0 bases, with 14 bases separating them. The CDR3 length is 15 residues. The germline CDR1 and CDR2 sequences are SEHNR and FQNEAQ (reference sequence). CDR3 residues: CASRGGLADQETQYF. CDR3 bases: TGTGCCAGCAGGGGGGGGCTAGCGGACCAAGAGACCCAGTACTTC.

The CDR3 loop is CASSRDPGTENYGYTF. The CDR3 DNA reads as TGTGCCAGCAGTCGAGACCCAGGGACAGAAAACTATGGCTACACCTTC. This chain joins TRBV6-6 and TRBJ1-2, with 7 nucleotides matching TRBD1. Germline V gene data show CDR1 as MNHNY and CDR2 as SVGAGI (reference sequence). This CDR3 has 16 amino acids. Trimming at V came to 5 bases and at J to 2 bases, leaving 11 bases not matched to a gene.

This chain connects TRBV18 to TRBJ2-7, with a possible D match to TRBD2 (5 bases). This CDR3 spans 13 amino acids. Between the trimmed V and J ends, which lost 3 bases and 1 base, there was a span of 7 bases. Per germline, CDR1 KGHSH and CDR2 LQKENI. As DNA, the CDR3 is TGTGCCAGCTCACCCCCGGGGTCCTACGAGCAGTACTTC. As protein: CASSPPGSYEQYF.

Only a few counts were recorded for this clone. V usage is TRBV9 and J usage is TRBJ1-1, with a tentative D call TRBD1 (5 bases). This CDR3 comprises 13 residues. The V gene's germline CDR1 is SGDLS and CDR2 YYNGEE. Trimming cost V 2 bases and J 1 base, with 6 bases left between them. In nucleotides, the CDR3 is TGTGCCAGCAGCGTCCAGGGGAACACTGAAGCTTTCTTT. This codes for CASSVQGNTEAFF. Full variable domain (rest looked up from reference TRBV9 and TRBJ1-1): DSGVTQTPKHLITATGQRVTLRCSPRSGDLSVYWYQQSLDQGLQFLIQYYNGEERAKGNILERFSAQQFPDLHSELNLSSLELGDSALYFCASSVQGNTEAFFGQGTRLTVV.

This clone was picked up a small number of times. The genes are TRBV2 and TRBJ2-3, with a weak D call TRBD2 (6 bases). The CDR3 sequence is 15 residues long. The germline V gene has CDR1 SNHLY and CDR2 FYNNEI. V was pared by 3 bases and J by 1 base, with 11 bases between. DNA of the CDR3: TGTGCCAGCAGTGAGGGCGGGGCGGGCACAGATACGCAGTATTTT. The encoded protein is CASSEGGAGTDTQYF.

The rearrangement uses TRBV27 and TRBJ1-5; D may be TRBD1 (5 bases). This CDR3 contains 14 residues. V was pared by 4 bases and J by 2 bases, with 9 bases between. CDR1 is MNHEY, CDR2 SMNVEV, per germline (reference sequence). CDR3 sequence: CASSSQGGNQPQHF. Here the CDR3 DNA reads TGTGCCAGCAGTTCTCAGGGTGGCAATCAGCCCCAGCATTTT.

The rearrangement uses TRBV2 and TRBJ1-2; D perhaps matches TRBD1 (5 bases). Trimming left V 3 bases short and J 4 bases short, with 12 bases between. The V gene's germline CDR1 is SNHLY and CDR2 FYNNEI. This CDR3 contains 14 residues. The CDR3 region is CASSDRNGGYGYTF. DNA for the CDR3: TGTGCCAGCAGTGACCGGAACGGGGGCTATGGCTACACCTTC.

Only a few counts were recorded for this clone. The gene calls are TRBV4-3 and TRBJ1-4; D is unresolved. V was cut by 1 base and J by 0 bases, with 9 bases left in between. The germline V gene has CDR1 LGHNA and CDR2 YSLEER. The CDR3 loop spans 16 amino acids. For the CDR3, the DNA is TGCGCCAGCAGCCAAGCTACTTCTGCAACTAATGAAAAACTGTTTTTT. This translates into CASSQATSATNEKLFF.

The genes are TRBV6-5 and TRBJ2-5; maybe TRBD2 (6 bases). Germline CDR1 is MNHEY and CDR2 is SVGAGI. The CDR3 is 14 residues long. V lost 5 bases and J lost 2, with 12 bases in between. The CDR3 region is CASSPPGLQETQYF. The CDR3 nucleotides read TGTGCCAGCAGTCCACCGGGACTTCAAGAGACCCAGTACTTC.

This chain uses TRBV4-3 with TRBJ1-4; D gene uncertain. This CDR3 region has 13 residues. V was clipped by 4 bases and J by 8 bases, with 11 bases between them. The germline CDR1 and CDR2 sequences are LGHNA and YSLEER. CDR3 loop: CASSRLPGEKLFF. The CDR3 bases are TGCGCCAGCAGCCGCCTCCCGGGGGAAAAACTGTTTTTT.

CDR3 amino acids: CASSTPDTPDQPQHF. The CDR3 DNA reads TGTGCCAGCAGTACCCCGGACACTCCCGATCAGCCCCAGCATTTT. This chain joins TRBV28 and TRBJ1-5, with D tentatively TRBD1 (5 bases). From germline, CDR1 is MDHEN and CDR2 SYDVKM. The CDR3 has 15 amino acids. The V end lost 5 bases, the J end lost 5 bases, and 16 bases lay between the germline ends.

The CDR3 sequence: CSVEESRGRTGELFF. DNA of the CDR3: TGCAGCGTTGAAGAAAGCAGGGGGCGCACCGGGGAGCTGTTTTTT. This chain connects TRBV29-1 to TRBJ2-2; the match to TRBD1 covers 8 bases. CDR1 is SQVTM and CDR2 is ANQGSEA in the germline V gene. The CDR3 is 15 amino acids. V shed 0 bases and J 4 bases; nucleotides not matched to a gene: 4.

The table lists this clone with a count of one. The rearrangement joins TRBV27 to TRBJ1-1; maybe TRBD1 (6 bases). CDR1 MNHEY and CDR2 SMNVEV come from the germline V gene (reference sequence). The V end lost 1 base, the J end lost 0 bases, and 9 bases lay between the germline ends. This CDR3 is built from 15 residues. Written as DNA, the CDR3 is TGTGCCAGCAGTTTATTGGGGACACTGAACACTGAAGCTTTCTTT. Translating it yields CASSLLGTLNTEAFF.